This record concerns one TCR beta chain sequence. Its target is unknown. The data derive from a study of shared clonotypes between healthy human individuals. Study-wide findings and caveats: Around 5.3% of naive CD4 clonotypes were shared across a few donors.

Per the germline V gene, CDR1 is SGHDT and CDR2 is YYEEEE. The CDR3 is 16 amino acids. J gave up 0 bases and V 0 bases, and 3 bases lay outside the gene matches. Repertoires were generated with immunoSEQ multiplex PCR, while TCRdb's copy carries only in-frame clones and drops some. Found here are 950,000 to 1,100,000 clones, roughly 75% of them singletons; the top ten hold approximately 1.5%. J is TRBJ2-1 and V is TRBV5-6; 7 bases match TRBD2. This sequence originates from a man between 18 and 29 years old in good health. The specimen was memory CD4+ T cells sorted from blood. Subset indicated: CD45RA-negative fraction. CDR3 in DNA: TGTGCCAGCAGCTTGGAAGGCGGGAGCTCCTACAATGAGCAGTTCTTC. It codes for CASSLEGGSSYNEQFF.